The 5 T cell receptor beta chains below all came from one sample that was sequenced in a study of T cell responses to AZD1222 COVID-19 vaccine. Profiled with immunoSEQ multiplex PCR; TCRdb holds only in-frame clones, not every one. The table has roughly 150,000 clones, approximately 91% seen once. The starting material was peripheral blood, obtained 28 days after the second AZD1222 dose. The receptors were gathered from an adult who received the AZD1222 COVID-19 vaccine.

The chain has TRBV2 and TRBJ2-7, with 8 nucleotides matching TRBD2. This CDR3 is 14 amino acids long. The germline V gene encodes CDR1 SNHLY and CDR2 FYNNEI. The junction had 4 bases not matched to a gene; V was cut back by 6 bases and J by 0 bases. For the CDR3, the DNA is TGTGCCAGCAGGGAACTAGCGGACTCCTACGAGCAGTACTTC. It encodes CASRELADSYEQYF.

V and J are TRBV19 and TRBJ1-1, with unresolved D. The germline CDR1 and CDR2 sequences are LNHDA and SQIVND (reference sequence). This CDR3 has 16 amino acids. V dropped 2 bases and J dropped 0 bases, with 13 bases sitting between them. The CDR3 loop is CASSIFGRSMNTEAFF. The CDR3 nucleotides read TGTGCCAGTAGTATATTCGGTCGGAGCATGAACACTGAAGCTTTCTTT.

The rearrangement uses TRBV9 and TRBJ1-4; D call uncertain. There are 13 residues in the CDR3. Germline-derived CDR1 and CDR2 are SGDLS and YYNGEE. Trimming shortened V by 3 bases and J by 7 bases, and 10 bases separated the two germline ends. Written as DNA, the CDR3 is TGTGCCAGCAGCGGAGCAGGACGTGAAAAACTGTTTTTT. This translates into CASSGAGREKLFF.

The chain employs TRBV2 and TRBJ2-7; TRBD2 aligns across 7 bases. CDR3 size: 13 residues. Germline loops: CDR1 SNHLY, CDR2 FYNNEI. V shed 9 bases and J 1 base; nucleotides not matched to a gene: 6. The CDR3 nucleotides read TGTGCCAGGTCGGGAGGTATGTCCTACGAGCAGTACTTC. It encodes CARSGGMSYEQYF.

The chain carries TRBV5-1 and TRBJ2-7, with TRBD1 as a possible D gene (7 bases). Trimming left V 5 bases short and J 3 bases short, with 21 bases between. The CDR3 extends over 16 amino acids. Germline V lookup: CDR1 SGHRS, CDR2 YFSETQ. CDR3: CASSRGTAAGYYEQYF. The CDR3 DNA follows: TGCGCCAGCAGTAGAGGGACAGCCGCGGGGTACTACGAGCAGTACTTC.